The rows below give T cell receptor beta chains drawn from one sample of a study of control samples from healthy donors and cancer patients. TCRdb's copy holds only in-frame clones and misses some; the assay was immunoSEQ multiplex PCR. This table holds 25,000 to 35,000 clones, around 92% found once. The sequenced material came from PBMCs. The receptors here all came from a man aged 50-60 years with lung cancer. The CDR3 runs from the conserved cysteine through the conserved F or W. Each record gives: clone size, D gene, V gene, J gene, CDR3 protein, CDR3 DNA. D genes are given only for firm matches. Part of the rows lack a size; the others show once, few, many or a class for expanded clones.

few	NA	TRBV6-2/TRBV6-3	TRBJ2-1	CASSYGGIRRDEQFF	TGTGCCAGCAGTTACGGGGGGATCCGGAGGGATGAGCAGTTCTTC
NA	NA	TRBV24-1	TRBJ1-1	CATSDSGRPGEAFF	TGTGCCACCAGTGACTCCGGACGCCCCGGTGAAGCTTTCTTT
NA	NA	TRBV7-9	TRBJ1-5	CASSRGSNQPQHF	TGTGCCAGCAGCAGGGGTTCGAATCAGCCCCAGCATTTT
NA	NA	TRBV7-2	TRBJ1-6	CASISSGYNSPLHF	TGTGCCAGCATCTCCAGCGGTTATAATTCACCCCTCCACTTT
once	NA	TRBV5-4	TRBJ1-1	CASSLDVGGHTEAFF	TGTGCCAGCAGCTTGGACGTTGGGGGACACACTGAAGCTTTCTTT
NA	NA	TRBV6-5	TRBJ1-2	CASILRPGDNYGYTF	TGTGCCAGCATCCTACGGCCAGGGGATAACTATGGCTACACCTTC
NA	TRBD2	TRBV29-1	TRBJ2-5	CSVEMGGRPGTSQETQYF	TGCAGCGTTGAAATGGGCGGCCGTCCGGGGACTAGTCAAGAGACCCAGTACTTC
NA	NA	TRBV10-1	TRBJ1-1	CASSESRFFTEAFF	TGCGCCAGCAGTGAGTCACGGTTTTTCACTGAAGCTTTCTTT
NA	TRBD2	TRBV7-2	TRBJ2-7	CASSLVGTSDPTEQYF	TGTGCCAGCAGCTTAGTGGGGACTAGCGATCCCACGGAGCAGTACTTC
NA	NA	TRBV9	TRBJ2-3	CASSVASADTQYF	TGTGCCAGCAGCGTAGCCAGCGCAGATACGCAGTATTTT
NA	TRBD1	TRBV19	TRBJ1-2	CASSILGQGLYGYTF	TGTGCCAGTAGTATTTTGGGACAGGGCCTCTATGGCTACACCTTC
NA	TRBD1	TRBV23-1	TRBJ1-2	CASSQSRDRVLAQRGYTF	TGCGCCAGCAGTCAATCACGTGACAGGGTTTTGGCCCAGCGTGGCTACACCTTC
NA	TRBD1	TRBV18	TRBJ1-1	CASSPTTGVTEAFF	TGTGCCAGCTCACCGACTACAGGGGTCACTGAAGCTTTCTTT
once	NA	TRBV6-2/TRBV6-3	TRBJ2-5	CASSFPSMETQYF	TGTGCCAGCAGCTTCCCCTCAATGGAGACCCAGTACTTC